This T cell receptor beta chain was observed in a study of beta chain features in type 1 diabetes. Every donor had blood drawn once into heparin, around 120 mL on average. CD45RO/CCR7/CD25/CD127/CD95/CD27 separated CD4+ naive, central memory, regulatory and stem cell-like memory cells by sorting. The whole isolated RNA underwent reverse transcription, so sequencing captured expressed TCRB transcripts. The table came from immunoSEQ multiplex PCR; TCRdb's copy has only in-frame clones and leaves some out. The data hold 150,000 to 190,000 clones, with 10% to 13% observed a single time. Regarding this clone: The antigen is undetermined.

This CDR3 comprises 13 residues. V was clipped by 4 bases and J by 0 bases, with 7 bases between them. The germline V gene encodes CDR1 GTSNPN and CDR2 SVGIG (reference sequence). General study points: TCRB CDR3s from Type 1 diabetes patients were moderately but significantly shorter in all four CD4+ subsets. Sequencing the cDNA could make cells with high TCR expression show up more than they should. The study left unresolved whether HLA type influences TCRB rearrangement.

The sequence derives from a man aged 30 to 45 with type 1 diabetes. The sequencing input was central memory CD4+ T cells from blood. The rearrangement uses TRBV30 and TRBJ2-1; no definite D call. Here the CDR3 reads CAWTPGSYNEQFF. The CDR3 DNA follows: TGTGCCTGGACCCCAGGCTCCTACAATGAGCAGTTCTTC.